These T cell receptor beta chains were read from a single sample in a study of vaccination and CD4 T cells after COVID-19. MiXCR was run by TCRdb on the PCR reads, yielding one entry per CDR3 protein. Altogether thousands of distinct CDR3 sequences are present, about 30% being singletons, with the ten largest covering approximately 29%. No cognate antigen is known for these TCRs. The sample taken for sequencing was cultured CD4+ T cells from blood. These receptors were obtained from a human donor with COVID-19. The CDR3 runs from the conserved cysteine through the conserved F or W. The order of the fields is D gene, V gene, clone size, J gene, CDR3 DNA, CDR3 protein. The D gene is left open where the match is weak. Expanded clones get a size class; other rows say once, few or many, or leave the size out.

d_gene: TRBD1
v_gene: TRBV20-1
abundance: few
j_gene: TRBJ1-5
CDR3nt: TGCAGTGCTAGGGGCGACAGGGGGCGGGATCAGCCCCAGCATTTT
CDR3aa: CSARGDRGRDQPQHF

d_gene: TRBD2
v_gene: TRBV28
abundance: few
j_gene: TRBJ2-7
CDR3nt: TGTGCCAGCAGTCCCGGGCGGTGGCGGGGGGGCACCTACGAGCAGTACTTC
CDR3aa: CASSPGRWRGGTYEQYF

d_gene: TRBD1
v_gene: TRBV5-4
abundance: .
j_gene: TRBJ2-2
CDR3nt: TGTGCCAGCAGCTCAGGGGACAGGACCGGGGAGCTGTTTTTT
CDR3aa: CASSSGDRTGELFF

d_gene: .
v_gene: TRBV6-1
abundance: .
j_gene: TRBJ1-1
CDR3nt: TGTGCCAGCAGCCCAACCCAGGGGAACACTGAAGCTTTCTTT
CDR3aa: CASSPTQGNTEAFF

d_gene: TRBD1
v_gene: TRBV20-1
abundance: few
j_gene: TRBJ2-4
CDR3nt: TGCAGTGCTAGAGAGAGGGGGACAGGGTGGGCCAAAAACATTCAGTACTTC
CDR3aa: CSARERGTGWAKNIQYF

d_gene: TRBD1
v_gene: TRBV28
abundance: .
j_gene: TRBJ1-2
CDR3nt: TGTGCCAGCAGTAAAACCGGGACAGCGCTATCCGGCTACACCTTC
CDR3aa: CASSKTGTALSGYTF

d_gene: .
v_gene: TRBV19
abundance: .
j_gene: TRBJ1-1
CDR3nt: TGTGCCAGTAGTATTGTTCATAACACTGAAGCTTTCTTT
CDR3aa: CASSIVHNTEAFF

d_gene: .
v_gene: TRBV10-1
abundance: .
j_gene: TRBJ1-5
CDR3nt: TGCGCCAGCAGTGGGGGGGGGCCAGGAGATGGGAATCAGCCCCAGCATTTT
CDR3aa: CASSGGGPGDGNQPQHF

d_gene: .
v_gene: TRBV6-2/TRBV6-3
abundance: .
j_gene: TRBJ1-6
CDR3nt: TGTGCCAGCTCGACGGAAGTTCTGGCGATTTCACCCCTCCACTTT
CDR3aa: CASSTEVLAISPLHF

d_gene: .
v_gene: TRBV2
abundance: few
j_gene: TRBJ2-2
CDR3nt: TGTGCCAGCAGTGAAGCCCCACAGGGACCCGGGGAGCTGTTTTTT
CDR3aa: CASSEAPQGPGELFF

d_gene: TRBD1
v_gene: TRBV5-6
abundance: .
j_gene: TRBJ2-7
CDR3nt: TGTGCCAGCAGCGAGGGACAGTCCAGCGAGTACTTC
CDR3aa: CASSEGQSSEYF

d_gene: .
v_gene: TRBV20-1
abundance: few
j_gene: TRBJ1-1
CDR3nt: TGCAGTGCTAGATCCACCCTTCTGAACACTGAAGCTTTCTTT
CDR3aa: CSARSTLLNTEAFF

d_gene: TRBD1
v_gene: TRBV12-3/TRBV12-4
abundance: .
j_gene: TRBJ2-7
CDR3nt: TGTGCCAGCAGTCCAACTTCCGGGACAGGGCACTCCTACGAGCAGTACTTC
CDR3aa: CASSPTSGTGHSYEQYF

d_gene: .
v_gene: TRBV19
abundance: few
j_gene: TRBJ2-1
CDR3nt: TGTGCCAGTAGTATATGGACCGGGGGTAGCTACAATGAGCAGTTCTTC
CDR3aa: CASSIWTGGSYNEQFF

d_gene: .
v_gene: TRBV6-1
abundance: .
j_gene: TRBJ2-3
CDR3nt: TGTGCCAGCACCCGGGGCGAAGGGGGAGGGGGCACAGATACGCAGTATTTT
CDR3aa: CASTRGEGGGGTDTQYF

d_gene: .
v_gene: TRBV27
abundance: .
j_gene: TRBJ1-4
CDR3nt: TGTGCCAGCAGGTTGCAGGGTACTAATGAAAAACTGTTTTTT
CDR3aa: CASRLQGTNEKLFF

d_gene: TRBD2
v_gene: TRBV20-1
abundance: .
j_gene: TRBJ2-3
CDR3nt: TGCAGTGCAGAGCCGGGACTAGCGGGGGCGAGCACAGATACGCAGTATTTT
CDR3aa: CSAEPGLAGASTDTQYF

d_gene: .
v_gene: TRBV28
abundance: .
j_gene: TRBJ2-1
CDR3nt: TGTGCCAGCAGAGGCTTTACGAGTAGTGAGCAGTTCTTC
CDR3aa: CASRGFTSSEQFF

d_gene: .
v_gene: TRBV5-6
abundance: .
j_gene: TRBJ1-6
CDR3nt: TGTGCCAGCAGCTTGGGGGACCCCTATAATTCACCCCTCCACTTT
CDR3aa: CASSLGDPYNSPLHF

d_gene: TRBD1
v_gene: TRBV2
abundance: few
j_gene: TRBJ1-5
CDR3nt: TGTGCCAGCAGTACCCGGACAGGGGTAGCTCAGCCCCAGCATTTT
CDR3aa: CASSTRTGVAQPQHF

d_gene: .
v_gene: TRBV21-1
abundance: few
j_gene: TRBJ2-7
CDR3nt: TGTGCCAGCAGCCCTCGAAGGGGGAGGCCCTACGAGCAGTACTTC
CDR3aa: CASSPRRGRPYEQYF

d_gene: .
v_gene: TRBV7-8
abundance: .
j_gene: TRBJ1-6
CDR3nt: TGTGCCAGCAGCTTAGGAGTAGGCAGTCTGATTAATTCACCCCTCCACTTT
CDR3aa: CASSLGVGSLINSPLHF

d_gene: .
v_gene: TRBV27
abundance: .
j_gene: TRBJ2-2
CDR3nt: TGTGCCAGCAGTTTCGGAGGGGATCACACCGGGGAGCTGTTTTTT
CDR3aa: CASSFGGDHTGELFF

d_gene: .
v_gene: TRBV20-1
abundance: few
j_gene: TRBJ1-1
CDR3nt: TGCAGTGCCACCGTGTCCGGGACAGAAGCTTTCTTT
CDR3aa: CSATVSGTEAFF

d_gene: .
v_gene: TRBV7-2
abundance: few
j_gene: TRBJ1-1
CDR3nt: TGTGCCAGCAGCTTAGGGACGGAGACAGAAGCTTTCTTT
CDR3aa: CASSLGTETEAFF

d_gene: .
v_gene: TRBV19
abundance: few
j_gene: TRBJ1-2
CDR3nt: TGTGCCAGTAGTACCCTGGAAGGCGGACATGGCTACACCTTC
CDR3aa: CASSTLEGGHGYTF

d_gene: TRBD2
v_gene: TRBV2
abundance: .
j_gene: TRBJ2-1
CDR3nt: TGTGCCAGCAGCCGAAGTGGGCTAGCGGGGGATCACTCCTACAATGAGCAGTTCTTC
CDR3aa: CASSRSGLAGDHSYNEQFF

d_gene: .
v_gene: TRBV10-3
abundance: .
j_gene: TRBJ2-7
CDR3nt: TGTGCCATCAGTGAGGGGGACTACGAGCAGTACTTC
CDR3aa: CAISEGDYEQYF

d_gene: .
v_gene: TRBV9
abundance: .
j_gene: TRBJ2-5
CDR3nt: TGTGCCAGCAGCGTAGGGAACGGGGGGCGCGGTGAGACCCAGTACTTC
CDR3aa: CASSVGNGGRGETQYF

d_gene: .
v_gene: TRBV6-1
abundance: .
j_gene: TRBJ1-6
CDR3nt: TGTGCCTCGCAAGCGGGAGATTCACCCCTCCACTTT
CDR3aa: CASQAGDSPLHF

d_gene: .
v_gene: TRBV30
abundance: few
j_gene: TRBJ2-5
CDR3nt: TGTGCCTGGAGGGGAGAGGGAGCATTGTACTTC
CDR3aa: CAWRGEGALYF